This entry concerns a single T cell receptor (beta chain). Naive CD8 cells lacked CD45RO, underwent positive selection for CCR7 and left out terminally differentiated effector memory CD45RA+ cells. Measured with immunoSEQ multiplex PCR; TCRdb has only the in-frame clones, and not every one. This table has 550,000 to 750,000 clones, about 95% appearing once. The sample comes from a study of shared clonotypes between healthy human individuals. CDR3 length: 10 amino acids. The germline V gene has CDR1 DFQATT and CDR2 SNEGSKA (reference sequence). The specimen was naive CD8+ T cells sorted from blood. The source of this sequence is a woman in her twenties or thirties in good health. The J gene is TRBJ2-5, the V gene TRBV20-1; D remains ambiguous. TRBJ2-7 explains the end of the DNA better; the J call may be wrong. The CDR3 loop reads CSATNYEQYF. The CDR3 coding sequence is TGCAGTGCTACCAACTACGAGCAGTACTTC.